This T cell receptor beta chain was documented in a study of blood T cells in healthy people across ages. Study outcomes and limitations: Because sorting was not performed, PBMCs prevented conclusive naive versus antigen-experienced comparison.

Notes on this clonotype: The antigen remains unidentified.

The authors ran a second PCR of about 6 to 11 cycles using a sample-barcoded 5' primer and a J-beta primer mix. TCRdb ran MiXCR on the 5' RACE reads and lists one entry per CDR3 protein. This repertoire shows some 710,000 distinct CDR3 sequences, 35% to 60% found once; its top ten account for less than 20%. The germline gives CDR1 SEHNR, CDR2 FQNEAQ (reference sequence). The CDR3 has 15 amino acids. The chain recombines TRBV7-9 with TRBJ2-7; D call uncertain. The J call may be faulty, since TRBJ2-5 better matches the DNA end. The clonotype was recovered from a man older than 75 in good health. Input material: blood. CDR3 in amino acids: CASSLGNGVEGTQYF. The CDR3 DNA reads TGTGCCAGCAGCTTAGGTAACGGAGTCGAAGGGACCCAGTACTTC.